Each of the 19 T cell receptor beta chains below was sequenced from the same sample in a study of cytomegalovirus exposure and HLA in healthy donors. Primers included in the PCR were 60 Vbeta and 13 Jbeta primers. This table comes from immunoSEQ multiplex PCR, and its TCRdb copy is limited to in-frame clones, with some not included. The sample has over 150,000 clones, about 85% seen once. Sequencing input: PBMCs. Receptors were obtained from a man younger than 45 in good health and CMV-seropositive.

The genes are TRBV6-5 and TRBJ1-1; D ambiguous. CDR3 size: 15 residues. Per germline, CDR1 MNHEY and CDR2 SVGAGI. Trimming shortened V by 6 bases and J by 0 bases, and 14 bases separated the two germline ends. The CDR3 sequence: CASRSQSELNTEAFF. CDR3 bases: TGTGCCAGCAGGTCGCAGTCGGAGCTGAACACTGAAGCTTTCTTT.

Written as DNA, the CDR3 is TGTGCCAGCTCACCGTCGGGACTAGCGGGAGGGAATGAGCAGTTCTTC. Translating it yields CASSPSGLAGGNEQFF. This rearrangement joins TRBV18 to TRBJ2-1, with 16 bases identical to TRBD2. Looked up from germline, CDR1 is KGHSH and CDR2 is LQKENI. J gave up 7 bases and V 3 bases, and 3 bases lay outside the gene matches. This CDR3 is built from 16 residues. The whole variable domain, remainder taken from reference TRBV18 and TRBJ2-1, is NAGVMQNPRHLVRRRGQEARLRCSPMKGHSHVYWYRQLPEEGLKFMVYLQKENIIDESGMPKERFSAEFPKEGPSILRIQQVVRGDSAAYFCASSPSGLAGGNEQFFGPGTRLTVL.

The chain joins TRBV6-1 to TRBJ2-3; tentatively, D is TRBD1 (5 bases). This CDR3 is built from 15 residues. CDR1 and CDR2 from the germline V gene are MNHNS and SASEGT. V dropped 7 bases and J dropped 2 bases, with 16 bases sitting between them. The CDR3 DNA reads TGTGCCAGCATCCTAGGTTGGGGCCACACAGATACGCAGTATTTT. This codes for CASILGWGHTDTQYF.

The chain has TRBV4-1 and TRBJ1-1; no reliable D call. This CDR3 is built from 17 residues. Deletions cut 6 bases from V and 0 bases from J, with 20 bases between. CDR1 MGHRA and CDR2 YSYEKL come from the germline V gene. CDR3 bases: TGCGCCAGCAGTCAAATGGGAGTAGGGCCTTTGAACACTGAAGCTTTCTTT. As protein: CASSQMGVGPLNTEAFF.

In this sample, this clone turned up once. The CDR3: CASIPPYGDTQYF. CDR3 in DNA: TGTGCCAGTATACCCCCATACGGAGATACGCAGTATTTT. V usage is TRBV19 and J usage is TRBJ2-3; no reliable D call. V lost 7 bases, J lost 5 bases, and 13 bases lay in between. The CDR3 loop spans 13 amino acids. CDR1 is LNHDA, CDR2 SQIVND, per germline (reference sequence).

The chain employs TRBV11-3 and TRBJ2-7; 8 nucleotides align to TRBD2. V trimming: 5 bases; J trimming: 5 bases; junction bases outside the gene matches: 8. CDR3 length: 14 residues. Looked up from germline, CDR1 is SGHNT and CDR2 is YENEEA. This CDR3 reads CASSPRLAQDEQYF. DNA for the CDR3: TGTGCCAGCAGCCCCCGACTAGCGCAAGACGAGCAGTACTTC. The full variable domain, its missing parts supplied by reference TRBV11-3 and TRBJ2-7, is EAGVVQSPRYKIIEKKQPVAFWCNPISGHNTLYWYLQNLGQGPELLIRYENEEAVDDSQLPKDRFSAERLKGVDSTLKIQPAELGDSAVYLCASSPRLAQDEQYFGPGTRLTVT.

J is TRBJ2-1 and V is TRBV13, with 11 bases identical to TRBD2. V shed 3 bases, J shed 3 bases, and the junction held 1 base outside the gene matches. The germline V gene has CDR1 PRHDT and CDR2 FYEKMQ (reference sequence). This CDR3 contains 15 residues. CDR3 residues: CASSFGTSGYNEQFF. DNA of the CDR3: TGTGCCAGCAGCTTCGGGACTAGCGGCTACAATGAGCAGTTCTTC.

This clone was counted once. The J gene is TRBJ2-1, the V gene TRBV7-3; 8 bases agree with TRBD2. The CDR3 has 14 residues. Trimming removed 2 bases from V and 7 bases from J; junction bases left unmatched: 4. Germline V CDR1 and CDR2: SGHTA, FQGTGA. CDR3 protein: CASSLAGGGNEQFF. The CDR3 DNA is TGTGCCAGCAGCTTAGCGGGAGGAGGTAATGAGCAGTTCTTC.

This CDR3 is CASSVLGARNGELFF. CDR3 coding DNA: TGTGCCAGTAGTGTATTGGGGGCGCGGAACGGGGAGCTGTTTTTT. V usage is TRBV19 and J usage is TRBJ2-2; TRBD1 might be the D (6 bases). The germline CDR1 and CDR2 sequences are LNHDA and SQIVND (reference sequence). The CDR3 is made up of 15 amino acids. Trimming left V 5 bases short and J 7 bases short, with 17 bases between.

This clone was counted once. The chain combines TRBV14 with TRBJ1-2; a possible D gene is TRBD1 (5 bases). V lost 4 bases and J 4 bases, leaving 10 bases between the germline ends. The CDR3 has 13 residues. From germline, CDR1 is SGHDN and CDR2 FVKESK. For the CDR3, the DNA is TGTGCCAGCAGCCGGGGCAGGCTCTATGGCTACACCTTC. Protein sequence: CASSRGRLYGYTF.

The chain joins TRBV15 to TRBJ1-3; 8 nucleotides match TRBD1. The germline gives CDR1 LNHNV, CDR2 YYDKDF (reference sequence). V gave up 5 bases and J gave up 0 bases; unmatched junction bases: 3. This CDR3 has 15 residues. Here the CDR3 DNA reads TGTGCCACCAGCCGCGACAGGGGCTCTGGAAACACCATATATTTT. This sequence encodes CATSRDRGSGNTIYF.

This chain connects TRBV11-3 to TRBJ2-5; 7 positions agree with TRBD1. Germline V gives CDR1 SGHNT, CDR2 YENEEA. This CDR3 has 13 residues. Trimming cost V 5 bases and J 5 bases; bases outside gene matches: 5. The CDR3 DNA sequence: TGTGCCAGCAGCGAGGGGGCAGGGGAGACCCAGTACTTC. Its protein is CASSEGAGETQYF.

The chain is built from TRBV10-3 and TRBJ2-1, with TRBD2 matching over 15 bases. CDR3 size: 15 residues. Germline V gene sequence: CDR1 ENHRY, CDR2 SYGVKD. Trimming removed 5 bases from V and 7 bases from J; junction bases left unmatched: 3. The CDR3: CAISLGTSGRNEQFF. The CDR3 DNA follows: TGTGCCATCAGTCTAGGGACTAGCGGGAGGAATGAGCAGTTCTTC.

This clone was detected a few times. CDR3 bases: TGCGCCAGCAGCTTTTCGGGTTGGACTAATGAAAAACTGTTTTTT. Encoded protein: CASSFSGWTNEKLFF. V and J are TRBV5-1 and TRBJ1-4; D ambiguous. There are 15 residues in the CDR3. Germline V gene sequence: CDR1 SGHRS, CDR2 YFSETQ. Between the trimmed V and J ends, which lost 2 bases and 2 bases, there was a span of 10 bases. Full variable domain (outside the CDR3, taken from reference TRBV5-1 and TRBJ1-4): KAGVTQTPRYLIKTRGQQVTLSCSPISGHRSVSWYQQTPGQGLQFLFEYFSETQRNKGNFPGRFSGRQFSNSRSEMNVSTLELGDSALYLCASSFSGWTNEKLFFGSGTQLSVL.

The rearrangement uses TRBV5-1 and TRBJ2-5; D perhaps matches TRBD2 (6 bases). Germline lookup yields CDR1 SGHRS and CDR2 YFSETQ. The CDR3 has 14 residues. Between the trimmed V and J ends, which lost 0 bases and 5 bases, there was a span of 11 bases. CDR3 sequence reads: CASSLVPAGETQYF. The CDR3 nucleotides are TGCGCCAGCAGCTTGGTTCCGGCGGGGGAGACCCAGTACTTC.

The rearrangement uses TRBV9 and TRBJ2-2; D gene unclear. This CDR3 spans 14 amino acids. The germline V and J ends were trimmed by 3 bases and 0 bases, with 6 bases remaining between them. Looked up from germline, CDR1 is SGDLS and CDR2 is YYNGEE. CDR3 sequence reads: CASSAVTNTGELFF. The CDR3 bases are TGTGCCAGCAGCGCAGTTACGAACACCGGGGAGCTGTTTTTT.

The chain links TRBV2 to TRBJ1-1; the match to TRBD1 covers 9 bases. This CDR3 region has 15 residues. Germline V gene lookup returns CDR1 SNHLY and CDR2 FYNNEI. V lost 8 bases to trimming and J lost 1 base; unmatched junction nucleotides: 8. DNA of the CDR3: TGTGCCAGCTTGGACAGGGGAAGAGGGAACACTGAAGCTTTCTTT. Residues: CASLDRGRGNTEAFF.

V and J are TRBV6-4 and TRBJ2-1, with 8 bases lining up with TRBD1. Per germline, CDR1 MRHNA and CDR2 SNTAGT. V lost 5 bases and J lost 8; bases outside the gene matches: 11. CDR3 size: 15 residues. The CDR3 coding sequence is TGTGCCAGCAGTATGGACAGGGTGGGAGCGGATGAGCAGTTCTTC. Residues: CASSMDRVGADEQFF.

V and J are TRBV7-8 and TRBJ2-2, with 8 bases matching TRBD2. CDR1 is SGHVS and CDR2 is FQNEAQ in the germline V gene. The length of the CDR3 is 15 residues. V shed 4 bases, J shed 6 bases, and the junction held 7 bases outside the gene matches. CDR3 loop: CASSSTSVIPGELFF. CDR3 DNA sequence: TGTGCCAGCAGCTCGACTAGCGTGATACCCGGGGAGCTGTTTTTT.